Shown below are 16 T cell receptor beta chains from a single sample sequenced in a study of T cells in Graves' hyperthyroidism and ophthalmopathy (dated by TCRdb to the late 2010s). The method was multiplex PCR. Sequencing instrument: Illumina HiSeq 2000. Amplification of TCR beta CDR3 regions was carried out from RNA transcripts. A first-round RT-PCR of the TCR CDR3 used the HTBI primer set with the Qiagen OneStep RT-PCR kit. The raw public data were reprocessed by TCRdb itself: fastp quality trimming at Q25, MiXCR clonotype calling, in-frame beta chains only. CDR3 protein duplicates are merged, each entry listing the most common genes and DNA. The sample data list under 200,000 distinct CDR3 sequences, and 9.4% of these were observed just once. Roughly a fifth of the sample belongs to the ten largest clones. The sample consisted of blood. These receptors were collected from a woman aged 18-35 years with Graves' hyperthyroidism that later progressed to Graves' ophthalmopathy.

This clonotype has ten or more counts. The genes are TRBV20-1 and TRBJ2-7; D gene ambiguous. The CDR3 totals 13 residues. V lost 4 bases to trimming and J lost 0 bases, with 10 bases between them. Germline CDR1 reads DFQATT; CDR2 reads SNEGSKA (reference sequence). The CDR3 region has the DNA TGCAGTGCTATTCTGAGAAGCTCCTACGAGCAGTACTTC. It yields the protein CSAILRSSYEQYF.

The CDR3, as DNA: TGTGCCAGCAGCGCCCAGGGCTCGTCTTTTGGGGCCAACGTCCTGACTTTC. Protein product: CASSAQGSSFGANVLTF. The chain has TRBV9 and TRBJ2-6; D might be TRBD1 (5 bases). CDR1 is SGDLS and CDR2 is YYNGEE in the germline V gene. V lost 3 bases and J lost 3, with 16 bases in between. CDR3 size: 17 residues.

This clonotype was recorded at least ten times. The rearrangement uses TRBV7-2 and TRBJ2-5, with TRBD1 identical over 7 bases. V was pared by 2 bases and J by 12 bases, with 9 bases of the junction left unmatched. The CDR3 totals 13 residues. Germline-derived CDR1 and CDR2 are SGHTA and FQGNSA. The CDR3 loop reads CASSLTRQGSEYF. As DNA, the CDR3 is TGTGCCAGCAGCTTAACACGACAGGGTTCTGAGTACTTC.

This clonotype was seen many times. This sequence joins TRBV11-2 and TRBJ2-7; possible D gene TRBD2, 6 bases. The germline V gene has CDR1 SGHAT and CDR2 FQNNGV. This CDR3 is built from 16 residues. V lost 1 base and J lost 3, with 16 bases in between. The CDR3 loop is CASSLGDSREDYEQYF. The CDR3 bases are TGTGCCAGCAGCTTAGGGGACTCCAGGGAGGACTACGAGCAGTACTTC.

J is TRBJ2-5 and V is TRBV6-1, with 8 bases lining up with TRBD1. The junction had 12 bases not matched to a gene; V was cut back by 5 bases and J by 7 bases. CDR3 size: 15 residues. Germline CDR1 and CDR2: MNHNS and SASEGT. The CDR3 sequence: CASSPRQGQKATQYF. The CDR3 region has the DNA TGTGCCAGCAGTCCGCGACAGGGGCAAAAGGCGACCCAGTACTTC.

At least ten counts were recorded for this clonotype. The genes are TRBV6-4 and TRBJ2-2; D ambiguous. Trimming cost V 3 bases and J 6 bases, with 8 bases left between them. The CDR3 is made up of 13 amino acids. Germline lookup yields CDR1 MRHNA and CDR2 SNTAGT. The CDR3 protein is CASSDLGSGELFF. In nucleotides, the CDR3 is TGTGCCAGCAGTGATTTGGGGTCCGGGGAGCTGTTTTTT.

This clonotype was counted ten times or more. At one of its ends the junction is not consistent with the germline gene, which may arise from a read error. This sequence joins TRBV28 and TRBJ1-5, with 7 bases aligning to TRBD1. CDR1 and CDR2 (germline): MDHEN, SYDVKM. The CDR3 length is 14 residues. The DNA for the CDR3 is TGTGCCATCAGTGGACAGGTTAGCAATCAGCCCCAGCATTTT. It codes for CAISGQVSNQPQHF.

For the CDR3, the DNA is TGTGCCAGCAGCCAAGGAATGTACCGGGGTGGTGAAGCTTTCTTT. It codes for CASSQGMYRGGEAFF. The rearrangement uses TRBV4-2 and TRBJ1-1; D gene unclear. Germline V gene data show CDR1 as LGHNA and CDR2 as YNFKEQ. V shed 1 base and J shed 7 bases, with 16 bases lying between them. This CDR3 spans 15 amino acids.

Ten or more counts support this clonotype. The chain has TRBV11-2 and TRBJ1-3; D perhaps matches TRBD1 (5 bases). V dropped 0 bases and J dropped 2 bases, with 11 bases sitting between them. Germline assignment: CDR1 SGHAT and CDR2 FQNNGV. This CDR3 spans 16 amino acids. CDR3 amino acids: CASSLDAPGTGNTIYF. CDR3 coding DNA: TGTGCCAGCAGCTTAGATGCCCCAGGGACTGGAAACACCATATATTTT.

This clonotype was seen many times. The V call is TRBV4-1, the J call TRBJ1-1; no firm D call. Trimming pared 1 base from V and 1 base from J, leaving 7 bases between. The V gene's germline CDR1 is MGHRA and CDR2 YSYEKL. The length of the CDR3 is 14 residues. The CDR3: CASSQGWTNTEAFF. The CDR3 DNA follows: TGCGCCAGCAGCCAAGGTTGGACGAACACTGAAGCTTTCTTT.

This chain uses TRBV19 with TRBJ2-1; the match to TRBD2 covers 10 bases. In germline, CDR1 is LNHDA, CDR2 SQIVND (reference sequence). CDR3 length: 16 residues. After removal of 5 bases from V and 3 bases from J, the junction contained 7 bases not matched to a gene. CDR3 residues: CASSESGGEDYNEQFF. DNA of the CDR3: TGTGCCAGTAGTGAGAGCGGGGGGGAGGACTACAATGAGCAGTTCTTC. The full variable domain, completed using reference TRBV19 and TRBJ2-1, is DGGITQSPKYLFRKEGQNVTLSCEQNLNHDAMYWYRQDPGQGLRLIYYSQIVNDFQKGDIAEGYSVSREKKESFPLTVTSAQKNPTAFYLCASSESGGEDYNEQFFGPGTRLTVL.

This clonotype was found many times. The chain couples TRBV27 to TRBJ1-5, with D possibly being TRBD1 (6 bases). This CDR3 is built from 19 residues. V lost 4 bases to trimming and J lost 1 base, with 23 bases between them. Germline values: CDR1 MNHEY, CDR2 SMNVEV (reference sequence). CDR3 loop: CASSSTRGGLGMSNQPQHF. CDR3 bases: TGTGCCAGCAGTTCGACCCGAGGGGGGTTAGGTATGAGCAATCAGCCCCAGCATTTT.

There are many counts of this clonotype. V and J are TRBV27 and TRBJ1-5; D is undetermined. Germline CDR1 MNHEY, CDR2 SMNVEV (reference sequence). The CDR3 has 15 residues. Trimming left V 1 base short and J 6 bases short, with 13 bases between. Here the CDR3 DNA reads TGTGCCAGCAGTTTATTTTGGGGTCGCGGTCAGCCCCAGCATTTT. Residues: CASSLFWGRGQPQHF.

This clonotype was counted ten times or more. The V gene is TRBV7-9, the J gene TRBJ1-6, with unresolved D. V was cut by 7 bases and J by 5 bases, with 12 bases left in between. CDR3 size: 14 residues. The V gene's germline CDR1 is SEHNR and CDR2 FQNEAQ (reference sequence). Written as DNA, the CDR3 is TGTGCCAGCACTCCGATCGGGGATAATTCACCCCTCCACTTT. Amino acid sequence: CASTPIGDNSPLHF. Looking up the rest from reference TRBV7-9 and TRBJ1-6 gives the full variable domain: DTGVSQNPRHKITKRGQNVTFRCDPISEHNRLYWYRQTLGQGPEFLTYFQNEAQLEKSRLLSDRFSAERPKGSFSTLEIQRTEQGDSAMYLCASTPIGDNSPLHFGNGTRLTVT.

V usage is TRBV5-1 and J usage is TRBJ1-5; weak D call: TRBD1 (6 bases). Germline V gene data show CDR1 as SGHRS and CDR2 as YFSETQ. Trimming shortened V by 5 bases and J by 0 bases, and 12 bases separated the two germline ends. The CDR3 sequence is 15 residues long. The CDR3 spells CASRQTGASNQPQHF. The CDR3 bases are TGCGCCAGCAGGCAGACAGGAGCTAGCAATCAGCCCCAGCATTTT.

This clonotype was picked up many times. The chain combines TRBV2 with TRBJ1-1, with unresolved D. Germline CDR1 SNHLY, CDR2 FYNNEI. V was shortened by 6 bases and J by 5 bases, with 19 bases between the two germline ends. The CDR3 spans 15 residues. The CDR3 reads CASSVRPLPQTEAFF. The CDR3 region has the DNA TGTGCCAGCAGCGTTAGACCCCTGCCGCAAACTGAAGCTTTCTTT.